This section outlines one TCR beta chain sequence together with its context. Its antigen is undetermined. This CDR3 has 14 amino acids. V lost 0 bases and J 8 bases, leaving 8 bases between the germline ends. Germline-derived CDR1 and CDR2 are LNHNV and YYDKDF (reference sequence). This sample was taken from a study of cytomegalovirus exposure and HLA in healthy donors. With 60 Vbeta and 13 Jbeta primers, the PCR was carried out. The repertoire was sequenced with immunoSEQ multiplex PCR; TCRdb's copy has only in-frame clones and lacks some. The top ten clones hold about 12% of a sample with about 120,000 clones, about 70% of them seen once. Study results and caveats: Published work reported that the classifier diagnosed cytomegalovirus status with high specificity and sensitivity. A later analysis appeared to link common viral pathogens to several of the most significant clusters.

The genes are TRBV15 and TRBJ1-6, with a weak D call TRBD1 (6 bases). The material sequenced was PBMCs. This clonotype was obtained from a woman between 40 and 55 years old in good health and CMV-seropositive. CDR3 sequence reads: CATSREDSDSPLHF. In DNA form, the CDR3 reads TGTGCCACCAGCAGAGAGGACAGCGATTCACCCCTCCACTTT.